One and the same sample provided the 20 T cell receptor beta chains below, sequenced in a study of T-cell memory formation after mild COVID-19 (dated by TCRdb to the early 2020s). Library construction relied on 5' RACE. The sequencer listed for this sample is Illumina NovaSeq 6000. TCRdb itself trimmed the public reads at Q25 with fastp, ran MiXCR and retained productive beta chains. Merged by CDR3 protein, the rows form single entries marked with the most common genes and DNA. This sample gives around 200,000 distinct CDR3 sequences in total; approximately 18% of them show up just once. Clones ranked in the top ten supply under 4.5% of the sample. Material for sequencing was PBMCs or a T cell subset sorted from them (not recorded which). These receptors came from a man between 18 and 29 years old who had mild COVID-19 (a few samples of this study predate the infection). The sample titles of this study are shuffled in the database, so cell type and time point are left out; the donor was told from shared clones.

This clonotype was seen more than once but under ten times. This chain joins TRBV7-2 and TRBJ2-3, with D possibly called TRBD1 or TRBD2 (5 bases each). The V gene's germline CDR1 is SGHTA and CDR2 FQGNSA. The V end was cut by 5 bases, the J end by 4 bases, with 13 bases between. The CDR3 contains 14 residues. The DNA for the CDR3 is TGTGCCAGCAGCCTGACGGGACGGTCAGATACGCAGTATTTT. Amino acid sequence: CASSLTGRSDTQYF.

The chain recombines TRBV20-1 with TRBJ2-7; the D gene is possibly TRBD2 (6 bases). From germline, CDR1 is DFQATT and CDR2 SNEGSKA (reference sequence). Trimming shortened V by 3 bases and J by 0 bases, and 12 bases separated the two germline ends. CDR3 length equals 14 residues. The CDR3 nucleotides read TGCAGTGCTAGCGGGGGACCAAGCTCCTACGAGCAGTACGTC. Its protein is CSASGGPSSYEQYV.

The CDR3 loop reads CASSLGGSRTDTQYF. The CDR3 region has the DNA TGCGCCAGCAGCTTAGGTGGCAGCCGCACAGATACGCAGTATTTT. The chain uses TRBV5-1 and TRBJ2-3; D not certain. CDR3 length: 15 residues. Germline lookup yields CDR1 SGHRS and CDR2 YFSETQ. V dropped 2 bases and J dropped 1 base, with 11 bases sitting between them.

This chain connects TRBV7-9 to TRBJ2-7; TRBD1 agrees at 7 bases. The trim removed 5 bases at V and 8 bases at J, leaving 15 bases unmatched. CDR3 length equals 15 residues. Germline CDR1 and CDR2: SEHNR and FQNEAQ (reference sequence). CDR3 sequence: CASSTSRDSWFQQYF. The CDR3 DNA reads as TGTGCCAGCAGCACCAGCCGGGACAGTTGGTTTCAGCAGTACTTC.

This clonotype was detected a few times. The rearrangement joins TRBV5-1 to TRBJ1-1; D might be TRBD1 (6 bases). The CDR3 sequence is 16 residues long. V shed 2 bases and J shed 0 bases, with 14 bases lying between them. Germline-derived CDR1 and CDR2 are SGHRS and YFSETQ. CDR3 DNA sequence: TGCGCCAGCAGCTTACTTCCAGGGGTTGTGAACACTGAAGCTTTCTTT. It encodes CASSLLPGVVNTEAFF.

This clonotype was seen a few times. The chain is built from TRBV3-1 and TRBJ2-7, with D maybe TRBD2 (5 bases). Looked up from germline, CDR1 is LGHDT and CDR2 is YNNKEL (reference sequence). V was cut by 3 bases and J by 3 bases, with 6 bases left in between. This CDR3 has 12 amino acids. As DNA, the CDR3 is TGTGCCAGCAGCCATGAGGGCTACGAGCAGTACTTC. It is translated as CASSHEGYEQYF.

This clonotype was detected ten times or more. Written as DNA, the CDR3 is TGCGCCAGCAGCTTGATAAGAACAGATACGCAGTATTTT. It encodes CASSLIRTDTQYF. J is TRBJ2-3 and V is TRBV5-1; no definite D call. Per germline, CDR1 SGHRS and CDR2 YFSETQ. The CDR3 consists of 13 residues. V lost 1 base and J lost 3, with 6 bases in between.

This clonotype has more than one count but fewer than ten. The CDR3 nucleotides read TGTGCCAGCAGTTACTCGATCTTAGGGGGGAGGGCTTTCTTT. Protein product: CASSYSILGGRAFF. The chain recombines TRBV6-5 with TRBJ1-1, with a tentative D call TRBD1 (6 bases). V lost 0 bases, J lost 11 bases, and 16 bases lay in between. The CDR3 runs 14 residues. Germline V lookup: CDR1 MNHEY, CDR2 SVGAGI.

The V and J genes are TRBV20-1 and TRBJ2-2, with 7 bases that match TRBD2. CDR1 is DFQATT, CDR2 SNEGSKA, per germline (reference sequence). Trimming cost V 6 bases and J 5 bases; bases outside gene matches: 9. The CDR3 has 14 amino acids. In nucleotides, the CDR3 is TGCAGTGCCCCGCTGTCGGGGGGAACCGGGGAGCTGTTTTTT. Translation: CSAPLSGGTGELFF.

This clonotype was observed a few times. The V and J genes are TRBV20-1 and TRBJ2-3; D may match TRBD1 or TRBD2 (5 bases each). The CDR3 extends over 15 amino acids. The germline V gene has CDR1 DFQATT and CDR2 SNEGSKA (reference sequence). Trimming pared 0 bases from V and 1 base from J, leaving 11 bases between. The CDR3 is CSAREGEWGTDTQYF. CDR3 DNA sequence: TGCAGTGCTAGAGAGGGGGAGTGGGGCACAGATACGCAGTATTTT.

A few counts support this clonotype. The chain joins TRBV3-1 to TRBJ2-4, with D perhaps being TRBD1 or TRBD2 (5 bases each). The CDR3 has 13 amino acids. Germline lookup yields CDR1 LGHDT and CDR2 YNNKEL (reference sequence). V lost 1 base to trimming and J lost 7 bases, with 8 bases between them. The CDR3 coding sequence is TGTGCCAGCAGCCAAGCCGGGGCGAACATTCAGTACTTC. Translating it yields CASSQAGANIQYF.

This clonotype has a handful of counts. The rearrangement joins TRBV18 to TRBJ2-5; D is unclear. Germline V gene data show CDR1 as KGHSH and CDR2 as LQKENI. The CDR3 contains 12 residues. Trimming cost V 5 bases and J 7 bases, with 11 bases left between them. In nucleotides, the CDR3 is TGTGCCAGCTCATCGCTGTTGGGGACCCAGTACTTC. It specifies CASSSLLGTQYF.

This clonotype was found a few times. The chain uses TRBV7-9 and TRBJ1-1; no firm D call. The germline V gene encodes CDR1 SEHNR and CDR2 FQNEAQ (reference sequence). V lost 4 bases and J 4 bases, leaving 10 bases between the germline ends. The CDR3 length is 13 residues. CDR3 region: CASSSQPTTEAFF. The DNA of the CDR3 is TGTGCCAGCAGCTCGCAACCAACCACTGAAGCTTTCTTT.

This clonotype appeared a few times. The V call is TRBV5-6, the J call TRBJ2-5; D is ambiguous. There are 13 residues in the CDR3. V lost 7 bases and J 4 bases, leaving 14 bases between the germline ends. CDR1 is SGHDT and CDR2 is YYEEEE in the germline V gene. The DNA for the CDR3 is TGTGCCAGCCACCCCCCCGGCGGAGAGACCCAGTACTTC. Amino acid sequence: CASHPPGGETQYF. Filled out from reference TRBV5-6 and TRBJ2-5, the complete variable domain reads DAGVTQSPTHLIKTRGQQVTLRCSPKSGHDTVSWYQQALGQGPQFIFQYYEEEERQRGNFPDRFSGHQFPNYSSELNVNALLLGDSALYLCASHPPGGETQYFGPGTRLLVL.

This clonotype was counted only a few times. This chain links TRBV6-6 with TRBJ1-6; no reliable D call. The CDR3 consists of 18 residues. The germline V gene encodes CDR1 MNHNY and CDR2 SVGAGI (reference sequence). V was clipped by 2 bases and J by 7 bases, with 21 bases between them. In nucleotides, the CDR3 is TGTGCCAGCAGTTACCCGGAAGGACCCTTTGGGAGGAATTCACCCCTCCACTTT. It is translated as CASSYPEGPFGRNSPLHF.

This clonotype was seen only a few times. The rearrangement uses TRBV7-6 and TRBJ2-7; TRBD2 agrees at 9 bases. CDR1 is SGHVS and CDR2 is FNYEAQ in the germline V gene. The CDR3 length is 14 residues. The V segment lost 5 bases and the J segment 7 bases; nucleotides outside the gene matches: 9. In nucleotides, the CDR3 is TGTGCCAGCAGCCCCCAAGGGCTAGCGGGGGAGCAGTACTTC. The encoded protein is CASSPQGLAGEQYF.

This clonotype was counted between two and nine times. The CDR3 reads CASSPGVPFYTEAFF. Here the CDR3 DNA reads TGTGCCAGCAGCCCAGGGGTTCCCTTTTACACTGAAGCTTTCTTT. The chain recombines TRBV7-9 with TRBJ1-1, with D perhaps TRBD1 (6 bases). The V end was cut by 5 bases, the J end by 3 bases, with 16 bases between. The CDR3 totals 15 residues. From germline, CDR1 is SEHNR and CDR2 FQNEAQ (reference sequence).

In regard to this clonotype: A junction boundary mismatches the germline segment, possibly from a read error. This rearrangement joins TRBV11-2 to TRBJ2-5, with 11 bases fitting TRBD2. The CDR3 consists of 13 residues. Germline V lookup: CDR1 SGHAT, CDR2 FQNNGV. DNA of the CDR3: TGTGCCAGCAGCTATCGGACTAGCGGGCCGGAGGACTTC. Residues: CASSYRTSGPEDF. Together with reference TRBV11-2 and TRBJ2-5, the CDR3 gives the full variable domain: EAGVAQSPRYKIIEKRQSVAFWCNPISGHATLYWYQQILGQGPKLLIQFQNNGVVDDSQLPKDRFSAERLKGVDSTLKIQPAKLEDSAVYLCASSYRTSGPEDFGPGTRLLVL.

This chain joins TRBV7-3 and TRBJ2-2, with D perhaps TRBD2 (5 bases). The CDR3 runs 14 residues. V lost 2 bases and J 6 bases, leaving 10 bases between the germline ends. From germline, CDR1 is SGHTA and CDR2 FQGTGA. The CDR3 DNA follows: TGTGCCAGCAGCTTACTAGCAGCATCCGGGGAGCTGTTTTTT. It encodes CASSLLAASGELFF.

This clonotype was counted only a few times. V and J are TRBV7-2 and TRBJ2-3; the match to TRBD2 covers 10 bases. Losses at the gene ends were 3 bases for V and 1 base for J; bases not matched to a gene: 1. Germline CDR1 and CDR2: SGHTA and FQGNSA. This CDR3 has 15 residues. CDR3 bases: TGTGCCAGCAGCTTCGGACTAGCGGGCACAGATACGCAGTATTTT. Protein sequence: CASSFGLAGTDTQYF.